This T cell receptor beta chain appears in the sequencing data of a study of cytomegalovirus exposure and HLA in healthy donors (dated by TCRdb to about 2017). Study-wide context: An earlier analysis of approximately 550 of the donors reported roughly 300 Gb of sequence data and roughly 100 million unique TCR beta sequences from 150 million to 200 million T cells. About 310 gigabases of sequencing data and approximately 80 million unique TCR sequences were included in an early release covering roughly 700 HLA-typed donors. Among the roughly 410 genotyped donors, around 81% belonged to the genetic ancestry cluster associated with self-reported Caucasian donors. The aim of the study was to test whether cataloging public T cell receptors could identify signatures of past pathogen exposure. The study profiled the T cell repertoires of about 640 subjects by immunosequencing and related them to cytomegalovirus serostatus. Along with the approximately 650-subject first cohort, a separate validation cohort of about 110 different subjects was used. To predict cytomegalovirus infection status, the study brought together high-throughput TCR immunosequencing, statistical association of individual TCRs with disease status, and machine learning. In a later analysis, previously published TCR beta repertoires from about 640 donors were re-analyzed and high-resolution HLA genotyping was added so that TCR occurrence patterns could be studied. Rather than drawing on any new phenotypic data, the later analysis identified candidate immune exposures from TCR beta sequences and the way those sequences occurred across donors. An earlier analysis of nearly 600 of the donors applied high-throughput TCR beta sequencing to assess whether each TCR beta V gene segment acted as functional or pseudogenic. Donor age, sex, ethnicity and CMV serostatus were compiled alongside the repertoire data. In a later genetic analysis, genome-wide SNP genotypes for about three fifths of the roughly 670 donors were used, and that subset was treated as a discovery cohort. All discovery cohort repertoires had been generated using a single sequencing platform. Class I and class II HLA loci were covered by the typing at four-digit resolution. Typing coverage varied by locus: 629-630 donors for A, B, C, DRB1 and DQB1; more than 500 for DQA1; 600 to 610 for DPA1; approximately 490 for DPB1. Four to six DR-DQ haplotypes were handled as single units for association and clustering, since linkage in the cohort was strong. Among 300 to 450 genotyped donors of the cohort, an average of around 240,000 unique TCR beta nucleotide sequences were sequenced per donor, roughly a sixth of them non-productive. Broader findings and caveats from the paper: Because HLA typing was missing for some donors at each locus, association tests included only the typed subset. In a later genetic analysis, fewer N-insertions in productive TCRs were reported among donors in an Asian-associated ancestry cluster than the roughly 640-donor mean. Some IMGT-functional V segments, including TRBV6-2 and TRBV6-3, could not be distinguished by the 87-base-pair reads and were therefore excluded. In an earlier analysis of 500 to 650 of the donors, most TCR beta V segments appeared in productive rearrangements about 87% or about 30% of the time, broadly matching IMGT annotations. An association between a missense DCLRE1C variant and V-gene and J-gene trimming of TCR beta chains was found in a later genetic analysis and replicated in an independent cohort. A cluster of highly shared sequence variants was judged likely to be a technical artifact of the sequencing pipeline. A later analysis found that HLA-associated TCR beta chains were more clonally expanded and had lower generation probabilities than equally common non-associated chains. Linkage disequilibrium might explain the correlated functional status among segregating V segments, but an unknown experimental factor could not be excluded. A total of 164 TCR beta chains were listed by the study as associated with cytomegalovirus. At a false discovery rate of 0.05, a later analysis linked approximately 18,000 TCR beta sequences to specific HLA alleles. This cohort had only TCR beta chains sequenced, and the lack of alpha or paired-chain data limited which features could be detected. Most TCR sequences were seen in very few donors, while some public TCRs were found in many individuals. According to a later analysis, most CMV-associated TCR beta chains appeared to be HLA-restricted, and the HLA associations seemed to be driven largely by CMV exposure. The classifier was reported to diagnose cytomegalovirus status with high specificity and sensitivity in both the original and validation cohorts. The authors suggested that the approach could potentially be generalized to other disease states and immunological phenotypes. Strong co-occurrence of HLA alleles, especially DR and DQ, made assigning TCR associations to individual alleles difficult. A further reported finding was that TCR beta sequences accurately predicted the HLA-A and HLA-B alleles for most subjects in the first cohort. Because counts were too low, seventeen rarely observed V segments, including chromosome 9 orphons, were excluded from the earlier analysis of about 500 of the donors. In vitro tests confirmed that three of the cytomegalovirus-associated TCR beta chains recognize cytomegalovirus antigens. Sequencing depth was assumed to be roughly uniform across donors in the presence/absence analyses, though that assumption may not hold. CMV serostatus was the only immune exposure information available for the cohort. According to a later analysis, parvovirus B19, influenza, CMV and Epstein-Barr virus appeared linked to several top co-occurrence clusters. In a later analysis, the rate of TCR association differed among HLA loci, with DRB1 alleles having the most associated TCRs and HLA-C alleles having the fewest.

To note about this clone: The clone's antigen remains unknown. No much larger clone is present one base from it, and per-base qualities are unavailable.

The cohort was made up of 666 healthy bone marrow donors. Cohort members were all nominally healthy when sampled, although unrecorded immune exposures were likely present. The donor tested CMV seronegative and was one of the 352 seronegative cohort members. A peripheral blood sample was provided by each donor, and peripheral blood mononuclear cells were used for TCR beta sequencing. The Qiagen DNeasy Blood Extraction Kit was used to extract genomic DNA from the blood cell samples. The CDR3 covers 14 residues, taking in both the cysteine and the phenylalanine. This entry keeps only the CDR3 DNA: 42 bases, framed from base 1. According to the germline V gene (reference sequence), CDR1 reads MNHEY and CDR2 reads SMNVEV. At the junction V is shortened by 2 bases and J by 0 bases, with 7 bases in between. The library was made by the immunoSEQ multiplex PCR assay. For the multiplex PCR, a mixture combining 60 forward primers for TCR Vbeta segments and 13 reverse primers for TCR Jbeta segments was used. The CDR3 region of rearranged TCR beta genes was amplified from genomic DNA by a multiplex PCR assay. The Illumina HiSeq System was used to sequence the amplified TCR beta libraries as 87-base-pair reads. The authors' analysis ran thus. A later analysis counted about 80 million unique TCR beta chains across the 640 or so repertoires, and roughly 11 million of these chains were shared by at least two donors. Raw reads were error-corrected and collapsed into unique sequences by a nearest-neighbor algorithm in which closely related sequences were merged to remove PCR and sequencing errors. V, D and J gene segments were assigned by aligning CDR3 sequences to IMGT reference sequences. For a sequence to be retained, at least a six-nucleotide match to both a V gene segment and a J gene segment was required. Rearrangements were called productive when the CDR3 lacked stop codons and stayed in frame with V and J; all others were non-productive. Following IMGT convention, CDR3 was defined as the stretch from the second conserved V-encoded cysteine up to the conserved J-encoded phenylalanine. Sequences without an unambiguous match to a single V gene segment were excluded from the earlier analysis of about 600 of the donors. In an earlier analysis of several hundred of the donors, V segments were called functional above 56.7% productive rearrangements and were called segregating when the between-donor standard deviation exceeded 5%. To diagnose cytomegalovirus status from the catalog of TCR beta chain sequences, a statistical classification framework was built. In a later analysis, V and J genes were assigned by comparing TCR nucleotide sequences against IMGT/GENE-DB human TR gene sequences. Using the TCRdist pipeline, a later analysis assigned CDR3 sequences along with most-parsimonious VDJ recombination scenarios. In a later analysis, every TCR beta chain was defined by the combination of its CDR3 amino acid sequence and its V-gene family, and reads without a unique V-gene family were dropped. A later analysis removed several hundred highly shared, low-generation-probability nucleotide sequences to deal with suspected cross-contamination and a sequencing artifact. A later analysis calculated a clonal expansion index for each public chain from normalized within-repertoire ranks of inferred template counts. A later analysis computed generation probabilities with a VDJ recombination model fitted to out-of-frame rearrangements, and checked the results against IGoR. A later analysis scored TCR-TCR, TCR-HLA and TCR-CMV co-occurrence with hypergeometric tests, applying a repertoire-size bias correction to TCR pairs. False discovery rates were estimated in a later analysis by permuting HLA or CMV assignments 20 times. A later analysis grouped co-occurring TCRs with DBSCAN, adding TCRdist sequence similarity when clustering within HLA-allele-positive subsets. For co-occurrence clustering, repertoires with fewer than 30,000 or more than 120,000 public chains were excluded, along with about five repertoires with anomalous nucleotide sharing. As stored in TCRdb, this immuneACCESS dataset retains in-frame rearrangements with V and J assigned. A fraction of the clones does not appear; measured against another copy, unresolved V genes explain less than half of the discrepancy, and the remainder lacks a known reason. V and J calls plus clone size are reproduced from that table; the DNA served to infer D and trimming. The sample table records 150,000 to 200,000 clones; 79% of these occur just once. The ten largest clonotypes hold approximately 2.2% of the sample.

The source is a woman aged 45-65 years in good health and CMV-seronegative. This sequence uses TRBV27 and TRBJ1-1, with the D segment identity uncertain. The sample was PBMCs. The CDR3 protein sequence reads: CASSLRRMNTEAFF. Read as DNA, the sequence is TGTGCCAGCAGTTTAAGGCGGATGAACACTGAAGCTTTCTTT.